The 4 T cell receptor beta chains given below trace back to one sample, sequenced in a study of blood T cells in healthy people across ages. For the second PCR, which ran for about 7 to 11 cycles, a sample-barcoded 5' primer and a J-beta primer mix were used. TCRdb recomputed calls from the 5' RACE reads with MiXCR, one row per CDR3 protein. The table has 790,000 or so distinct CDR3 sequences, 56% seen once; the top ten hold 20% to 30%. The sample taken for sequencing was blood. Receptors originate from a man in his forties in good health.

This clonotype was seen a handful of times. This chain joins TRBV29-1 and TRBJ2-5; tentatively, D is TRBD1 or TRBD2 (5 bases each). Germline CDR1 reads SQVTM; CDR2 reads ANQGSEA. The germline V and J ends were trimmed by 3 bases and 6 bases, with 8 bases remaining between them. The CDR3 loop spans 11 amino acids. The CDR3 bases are TGCAGCGTTGATACGGGGCAGACCCAGTACTTC. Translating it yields CSVDTGQTQYF.

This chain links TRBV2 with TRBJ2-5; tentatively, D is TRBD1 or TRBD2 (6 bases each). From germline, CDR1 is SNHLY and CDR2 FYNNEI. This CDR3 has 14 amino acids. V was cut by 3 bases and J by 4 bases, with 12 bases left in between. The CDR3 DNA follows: TGTGCCAGCAGTGATGGTGGGGGGCGAGAGACCCAGTACTTC. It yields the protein CASSDGGGRETQYF.

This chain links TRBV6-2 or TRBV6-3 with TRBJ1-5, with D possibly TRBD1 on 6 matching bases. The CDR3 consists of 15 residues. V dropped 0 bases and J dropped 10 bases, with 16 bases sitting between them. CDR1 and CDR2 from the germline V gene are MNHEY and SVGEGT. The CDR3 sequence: CASSYSTGGGCPQHF. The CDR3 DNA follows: TGTGCCAGCAGTTACTCGACCGGGGGCGGTTGTCCCCAGCATTTT.

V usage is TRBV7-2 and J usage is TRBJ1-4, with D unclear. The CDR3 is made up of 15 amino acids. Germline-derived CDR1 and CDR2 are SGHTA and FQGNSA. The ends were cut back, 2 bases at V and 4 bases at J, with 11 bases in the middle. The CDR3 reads CASSLNVRLNEKLFF. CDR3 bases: TGTGCCAGCAGCTTAAATGTACGACTTAATGAAAAACTGTTTTTT.